Each of the 3 T cell receptor beta chains below was sequenced from the same sample in a study of patients and donors after allogeneic stem cell transplantation. TCRdb reanalysed the RT-PCR reads using MiXCR and keeps one entry per CDR3 protein. The repertoire holds more than 150,000 distinct CDR3 sequences, with roughly 22% as singletons. Sequencing was carried out using blood, either unsorted or a sorted T cell fraction (not recorded which). The receptors originated from a human donor who was either an allogeneic HSCT recipient or a stem cell or donor lymphocyte infusion donor (not recorded which). It is not recorded whose cells these are; they may come from a transplant donor.

V usage is TRBV6-5 and J usage is TRBJ2-3; D unclear. The ends were cut back, 0 bases at V and 0 bases at J, with 7 bases in the middle. Germline CDR1 MNHEY, CDR2 SVGAGI. The CDR3 has 15 amino acids. CDR3 nucleotides: TGTGCCAGCAGTTACTCCCGAGCTAGCACAGATACGCAGTATTTT. It yields the protein CASSYSRASTDTQYF.

This clonotype was found a few times. The chain recombines TRBV13 with TRBJ1-3; perhaps TRBD1 as D (5 bases). The V gene lost 4 bases and the J gene lost 1 base, with 5 bases spanning the gap. CDR1 and CDR2 (germline): PRHDT, FYEKMQ (reference sequence). The CDR3 covers 13 residues. CDR3 residues: CASSSGSGNTIYF. The CDR3 bases are TGTGCCAGCAGCTCAGGGTCTGGAAACACCATATATTTT.

This clonotype was seen more than once but under ten times. The chain recombines TRBV27 with TRBJ2-3, with no clear D. Germline-derived CDR1 and CDR2 are MNHEY and SMNVEV (reference sequence). CDR3 length: 14 amino acids. V was clipped by 0 bases and J by 2 bases, with 6 bases between them. In DNA form, the CDR3 reads TGTGCCAGCAGTTTATCTCCCCCCACAGATACGCAGTATTTT. It translates to CASSLSPPTDTQYF.